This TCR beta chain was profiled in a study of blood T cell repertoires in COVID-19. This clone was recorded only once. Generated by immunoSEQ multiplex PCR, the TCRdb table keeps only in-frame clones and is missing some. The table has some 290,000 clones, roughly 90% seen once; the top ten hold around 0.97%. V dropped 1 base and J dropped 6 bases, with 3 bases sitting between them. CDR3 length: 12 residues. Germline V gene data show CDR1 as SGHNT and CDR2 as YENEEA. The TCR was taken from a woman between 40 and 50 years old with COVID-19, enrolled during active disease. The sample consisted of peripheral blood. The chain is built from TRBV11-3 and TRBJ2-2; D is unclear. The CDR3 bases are TGTGCCAGCAGCTTAGGCGCCGGGGAGCTGTTTTTT. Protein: CASSLGAGELFF.